The 23 T cell receptor beta chains presented below share a single source sample, sequenced in a study of technical replicates of blood from a handful of donors. TCRdb keeps only in-frame clones here, not all; method: immunoSEQ multiplex PCR. Here the sample spans 55,000 to 85,000 clones, around 97% being singletons. Sample: T cells isolated from PBMCs. The receptors originated from a human donor in good health.

V usage is TRBV6-1 and J usage is TRBJ1-4, with TRBD1 as a possible D gene (6 bases). V shed 8 bases and J shed 7 bases, with 17 bases lying between them. This CDR3 has 14 residues. The V gene's germline CDR1 is MNHNS and CDR2 SASEGT. CDR3 nucleotide sequence: TGTGCCAGCTCAAGCTCGGGGGGGGCTGAAAAACTGTTTTTT. Residues: CASSSSGGAEKLFF.

This sequence joins TRBV6-1 and TRBJ1-6; D remains ambiguous. The germline V gene encodes CDR1 MNHNS and CDR2 SASEGT. V was clipped by 8 bases and J by 0 bases, with 11 bases between them. The length of the CDR3 is 15 residues. DNA for the CDR3: TGTGCCAGCGTAGTAAGAAGCTCCTATAATTCACCCCTCCACTTT. Translating gives CASVVRSSYNSPLHF.

This clone appeared a single time. The genes are TRBV5-1 and TRBJ1-1; D call uncertain. This CDR3 has 16 amino acids. Germline assignment: CDR1 SGHRS and CDR2 YFSETQ. Trimming removed 2 bases at V and 0 bases at J, with 14 bases between. The CDR3 sequence is CASSFTSDGMNTEAFF. The CDR3 DNA reads TGCGCCAGCAGCTTCACCTCGGACGGGATGAACACTGAAGCTTTCTTT.

On this clone: The junction and the germline gene differ at one end; a read error may be behind it. The rearrangement links TRBV7-9 to TRBJ2-5; TRBD1 matches at 8 bases. The CDR3 loop spans 14 amino acids. Per the germline V gene, CDR1 is SEHNR and CDR2 is FQNEAQ (reference sequence). CDR3 DNA sequence: TGTGCCAGCAGTTTAGGGCAGGGGGCAGAGACCCAGTACTTC. Protein sequence: CASSLGQGAETQYF.

The chain uses TRBV19 and TRBJ2-3; 9 positions agree with TRBD2. The germline V gene encodes CDR1 LNHDA and CDR2 SQIVND (reference sequence). This CDR3 has 15 residues. Germline trimming cut 4 bases from V and 7 bases from J; bases unmatched to any gene: 9. The CDR3 nucleotides read TGTGCCAGTAGTACTATAGCGGGGGTAGGGAATACGCAGTATTTT. It is translated as CASSTIAGVGNTQYF.

The rearrangement joins TRBV6-5 to TRBJ2-1; 8 bases line up with TRBD2. Trimming at V came to 7 bases and at J to 10 bases, leaving 12 bases not matched to a gene. Germline CDR1 reads MNHEY; CDR2 reads SVGAGI. The CDR3 runs 14 residues. The CDR3 is CASKLGTIAGEQFF. The CDR3 nucleotides read TGTGCCAGCAAACTAGGAACTATAGCGGGGGAGCAGTTCTTC.

In its sample, this clone was seen once. The genes are TRBV11-3 and TRBJ2-1; the match to TRBD2 covers 9 bases. Per germline, CDR1 SGHNT and CDR2 YENEEA. The J segment lost 9 bases and the V segment lost 5 bases, leaving 11 bases of the junction unmatched. This CDR3 is built from 15 residues. The chain's CDR3 is CASSEGVAGDGEQFF. CDR3 nucleotides: TGTGCCAGCAGCGAGGGGGTAGCGGGGGATGGTGAGCAGTTCTTC.

This chain uses TRBV4-1 with TRBJ2-5; TRBD2 matches at 7 bases. The germline V gene has CDR1 MGHRA and CDR2 YSYEKL. This CDR3 contains 14 residues. Losses at the gene ends were 3 bases for V and 5 bases for J; bases not matched to a gene: 6. The CDR3 DNA sequence: TGCGCCAGCAGCCATAGACTAGCAGATGAGACCCAGTACTTC. Translating gives CASSHRLADETQYF.

The V gene is TRBV6-4, the J gene TRBJ1-5; 10 bases agree with TRBD1. Germline assignment: CDR1 MRHNA and CDR2 SNTAGT. V was clipped by 4 bases and J by 5 bases; unmatched bases: 5. CDR3 size: 15 residues. CDR3 DNA: TGTGCCAGCAGTGCCGGGACAGGGGTGGATCAGCCCCAGCATTTT. Its translation: CASSAGTGVDQPQHF.

This chain links TRBV6-5 with TRBJ2-2; 8 positions match TRBD2. V dropped 5 bases and J dropped 4; count of bases not matched to a gene: 3. This CDR3 contains 14 residues. Germline V gene sequence: CDR1 MNHEY, CDR2 SVGAGI. In DNA, the CDR3 is TGTGCCAGCAGTAGACTAGCGCCCACCGGGGAGCTGTTTTTT. It codes for CASSRLAPTGELFF.

DNA of the CDR3: TGCAGCGCCATGGGGGACAGCACCGGTAGAGGCTACACCTTC. Amino acid sequence: CSAMGDSTGRGYTF. The chain carries TRBV29-1 and TRBJ1-2, with 7 positions matching TRBD1. Germline V gene data show CDR1 as SQVTM and CDR2 as ANQGSEA. The CDR3 spans 14 residues. The junction had 16 bases not matched to a gene; V was cut back by 7 bases and J by 8 bases.

This clone has just a few counts. This chain uses TRBV19 with TRBJ2-3; 11 bases are shared with TRBD2. CDR3 length: 14 amino acids. The germline V gene has CDR1 LNHDA and CDR2 SQIVND (reference sequence). V trimming: 10 bases; J trimming: 1 base; junction bases outside the gene matches: 4. CDR3 region: CATGLADGTDTQYF. The CDR3 region has the DNA TGTGCCACGGGACTAGCGGACGGCACAGATACGCAGTATTTT. Filled out from reference TRBV19 and TRBJ2-3, the complete variable domain reads DGGITQSPKYLFRKEGQNVTLSCEQNLNHDAMYWYRQDPGQGLRLIYYSQIVNDFQKGDIAEGYSVSREKKESFPLTVTSAQKNPTAFYLCATGLADGTDTQYFGPGTRLTVL.

The CDR3 protein is CASADRLTYEQYF. Here the CDR3 DNA reads TGTGCCTCGGCGGACAGGCTGACCTACGAGCAGTACTTC. V and J are TRBV6-5 and TRBJ2-7; 7 bases align to TRBD1. The V segment lost 11 bases and the J segment 2 bases; nucleotides outside the gene matches: 9. CDR1 and CDR2 (germline): MNHEY, SVGAGI. The CDR3 is 13 amino acids.

This chain connects TRBV6-1 to TRBJ1-1, with D perhaps matching TRBD1 (5 bases). CDR1 is MNHNS, CDR2 SASEGT, per germline. Trimming cost V 1 base and J 2 bases, with 17 bases left between them. This CDR3 is 17 amino acids long. The CDR3 sequence: CASSEEGRNRVNTEAFF. The CDR3, as DNA: TGTGCCAGCAGTGAAGAGGGGAGGAACAGAGTTAACACTGAAGCTTTCTTT.

This clone was counted once. The chain recombines TRBV6-5 with TRBJ2-7, with 7 nucleotides matching TRBD2. J was trimmed by 4 bases and V by 4 bases; bases with no gene match: 4. Germline CDR1 and CDR2: MNHEY and SVGAGI. The CDR3 spans 13 residues. The CDR3 bases are TGTGCCAGCAGTTTCCGGACTAGATACGAGCAGTACTTC. Translation: CASSFRTRYEQYF.

J is TRBJ2-2 and V is TRBV28; 7 nucleotides line up with TRBD1. The CDR3 runs 14 residues. The junction had 8 bases not matched to a gene; V was cut back by 7 bases and J by 6 bases. Germline CDR1 MDHEN, CDR2 SYDVKM. The CDR3 sequence is CASIRQGLPGELFF. In DNA form, the CDR3 reads TGTGCCAGCATCCGACAGGGATTACCCGGGGAGCTGTTTTTT.

The chain has TRBV27 and TRBJ1-1; D not resolved. This CDR3 comprises 13 residues. Germline V gene sequence: CDR1 MNHEY, CDR2 SMNVEV (reference sequence). Trimming left V 0 bases short and J 6 bases short, with 8 bases between. CDR3 region: CASSLSGRPEAFF. CDR3 coding DNA: TGTGCCAGCAGTTTATCAGGGAGGCCTGAAGCTTTCTTT.

The V call is TRBV6-5, the J call TRBJ2-3; 11 bases match TRBD2. Germline-derived CDR1 and CDR2 are MNHEY and SVGAGI. The J segment lost 3 bases and the V segment lost 4 bases, leaving 6 bases of the junction unmatched. CDR3 length: 16 amino acids. In nucleotides, the CDR3 is TGTGCCAGCAGTTCCGGATCTAGCGGGGGGACAGATACGCAGTATTTT. Amino acids: CASSSGSSGGTDTQYF.

This clone showed up just once. V gene TRBV28 combines with J gene TRBJ2-5; 8 bases are a match to TRBD1. V dropped 6 bases and J dropped 4; count of bases not matched to a gene: 13. Germline V gene sequence: CDR1 MDHEN, CDR2 SYDVKM. The CDR3 contains 16 residues. The CDR3 spells CASRQTGAVRAETQYF. The CDR3, as DNA: TGTGCCAGCAGACAGACAGGGGCCGTAAGGGCAGAGACCCAGTACTTC.

The J gene is TRBJ2-5, the V gene TRBV7-9, with TRBD1 matching over 8 bases. Germline trimming cut 5 bases from V and 11 bases from J; bases unmatched to any gene: 19. This CDR3 has 16 amino acids. The V gene's germline CDR1 is SEHNR and CDR2 FQNEAQ (reference sequence). CDR3 in amino acids: CASSKSGTGWVLGQYF. The CDR3 DNA is TGTGCCAGCAGCAAATCCGGGACAGGTTGGGTTTTGGGTCAGTACTTC.

The genes are TRBV2 and TRBJ1-5, with 8 bases identical to TRBD1. The CDR3 runs to 14 residues. V trimming: 6 bases; J trimming: 7 bases; junction bases outside the gene matches: 8. Germline V gene lookup returns CDR1 SNHLY and CDR2 FYNNEI. The CDR3 region has the DNA TGTGCCAGCAGGGCCGGACAGGGAGTGCAGCCCCAGCATTTT. Residues: CASRAGQGVQPQHF.

This sequence joins TRBV10-3 and TRBJ2-1, with 16 bases matching TRBD2. Germline CDR1 and CDR2: ENHRY and SYGVKD. V trimming: 0 bases; J trimming: 3 bases; junction bases outside the gene matches: 8. The CDR3 sequence is 20 residues long. CDR3 DNA: TGTGCCATCAGTGAGTCCTCCGGGACTAGCGGGAGGGCCCTCTACAATGAGCAGTTCTTC. This codes for CAISESSGTSGRALYNEQFF.

This clone was recorded once. V gene TRBV5-1 combines with J gene TRBJ2-5, with TRBD2 matching 8 bases. Per the germline V gene, CDR1 is SGHRS and CDR2 is YFSETQ. CDR3 size: 15 residues. V was clipped by 1 base and J by 1 base; unmatched bases: 3. The CDR3 is CASSLSGGVQETQYF. CDR3 nucleotide sequence: TGCGCCAGCAGCTTGTCGGGGGGGGTCCAAGAGACCCAGTACTTC.